This TCR beta chain was captured in a study of blood T cell repertoires in COVID-19. Study at large: Donors in the United States, Italy and Spain gave samples during acute or convalescent COVID-19. From T cells, B-cell-depleted T cells, or PBMCs came the material, which was cDNA or gDNA.

This clone was recorded many times. The V gene lost 5 bases and the J gene lost 4 bases, with 14 bases spanning the gap. The CDR3 sequence is 15 residues long. The germline V gene encodes CDR1 SGHTA and CDR2 FQGNSA. In the study's own analysis: For nucleated cells, counts were estimated from reference gene primer amplification. Sequencing used immunoSEQ multiplex PCR; TCRdb keeps in-frame clones, though not all of them. V, J and clone size reflect that table, while D and trimming were determined from the DNA. Of more than 85,000 clones in the sample, 82% were seen once. The chain links TRBV7-2 to TRBJ1-4; TRBD1 is a possible D gene (5 bases). Sequenced input: peripheral blood. The sequence was obtained from a woman between 55 and 75 years old with acute or convalescent COVID-19. CDR3 DNA sequence: TGTGCCAGCAGCCCTGGGGGGAGCATTAATGAAAAACTGTTTTTT. Protein product: CASSPGGSINEKLFF.